The present TCR beta chain was sequenced within a study of T cells in Graves' hyperthyroidism and ophthalmopathy. General observations from the study: The model's output predicted ophthalmopathy at a median of about 6.5 months prior to onset.

Researchers took RNA transcripts and amplified the TCR beta CDR3 regions from them. Initially, a first-round RT-PCR of the TCR CDR3 employed the HTBI primer set. TCRdb used MiXCR to reprocess the multiplex PCR reads, holding one entry per CDR3 protein. The repertoire holds roughly 700,000 distinct CDR3 sequences, approximately 15% seen once, with 15% in the top ten. The CDR3 is made up of 20 amino acids. Germline V gene sequence: CDR1 KGHDR, CDR2 SFDVKD. Absent ophthalmopathy progression within 18 months defined stable Graves' hyperthyroidism. The diagnostic basis comprised clinical symptoms, serum thyroxine and TRAb, thyroid ultrasound and orbital computed tomography. More than 8.5 ml of fresh peripheral blood supplied the PBMCs. Comments on this clonotype: What it binds is not known. Since a much larger clone is just one base distant, this may be a read error.

Source material: blood. The TCR sequence derives from a man aged 45 to 65 with Graves' hyperthyroidism. This rearrangement joins TRBV24-1 to TRBJ2-1; the match to TRBD1 covers 10 bases. In nucleotides, the CDR3 is TGTGCCACCAGTGATCCGAGGCTCGGGACAGGGGAACTGAACTACAATGGGCAGTTCTTC. Encoded protein: CATSDPRLGTGELNYNGQFF.